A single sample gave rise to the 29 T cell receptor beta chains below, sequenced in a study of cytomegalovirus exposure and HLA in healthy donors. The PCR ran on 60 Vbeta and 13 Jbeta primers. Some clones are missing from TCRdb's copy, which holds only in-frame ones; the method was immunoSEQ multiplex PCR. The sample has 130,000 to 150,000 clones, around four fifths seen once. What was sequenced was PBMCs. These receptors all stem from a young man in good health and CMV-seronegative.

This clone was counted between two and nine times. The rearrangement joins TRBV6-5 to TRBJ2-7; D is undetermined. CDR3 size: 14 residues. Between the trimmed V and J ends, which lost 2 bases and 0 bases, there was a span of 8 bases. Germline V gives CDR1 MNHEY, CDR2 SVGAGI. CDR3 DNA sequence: TGTGCCAGCAGTTACAGCTTCGGCTCCTACGAGCAGTACTTC. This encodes CASSYSFGSYEQYF.

The CDR3 DNA reads as TGTGCTAGTGGTTTCGGTGAGCAGTTCTTC. It codes for CASGFGEQFF. This chain joins TRBV12-5 and TRBJ2-1; D gene unclear. Germline CDR1 reads LGHNT; CDR2 reads FRNRAP. This CDR3 has 10 residues. The V end was cut by 3 bases, the J end by 9 bases, with 3 bases between.

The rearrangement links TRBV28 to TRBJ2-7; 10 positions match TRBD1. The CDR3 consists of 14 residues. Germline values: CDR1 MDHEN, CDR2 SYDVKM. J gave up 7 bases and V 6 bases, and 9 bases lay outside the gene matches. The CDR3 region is CASRGQGLVWEQYF. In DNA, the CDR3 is TGTGCCAGCAGGGGACAGGGGTTGGTTTGGGAGCAGTACTTC.

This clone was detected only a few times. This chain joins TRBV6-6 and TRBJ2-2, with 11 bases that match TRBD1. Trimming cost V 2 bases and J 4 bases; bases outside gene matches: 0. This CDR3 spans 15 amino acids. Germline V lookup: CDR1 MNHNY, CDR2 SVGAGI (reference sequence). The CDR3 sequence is CASSYGTGGTGELFF. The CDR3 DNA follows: TGTGCCAGCAGTTACGGGACAGGGGGCACCGGGGAGCTGTTTTTT.

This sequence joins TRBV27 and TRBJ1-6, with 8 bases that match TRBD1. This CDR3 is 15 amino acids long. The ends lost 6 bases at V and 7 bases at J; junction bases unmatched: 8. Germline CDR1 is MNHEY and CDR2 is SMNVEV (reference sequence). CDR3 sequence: CASRRDRMWNSPLHF. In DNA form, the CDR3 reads TGTGCCAGCAGACGGGACAGGATGTGGAATTCACCCCTCCACTTT.

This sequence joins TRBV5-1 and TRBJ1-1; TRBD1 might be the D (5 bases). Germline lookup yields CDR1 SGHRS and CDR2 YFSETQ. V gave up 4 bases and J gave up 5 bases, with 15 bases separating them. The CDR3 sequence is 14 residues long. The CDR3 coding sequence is TGCGCCAGCAGCCTAACCCCAGGGTCGACTGAAGCTTTCTTT. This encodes CASSLTPGSTEAFF.

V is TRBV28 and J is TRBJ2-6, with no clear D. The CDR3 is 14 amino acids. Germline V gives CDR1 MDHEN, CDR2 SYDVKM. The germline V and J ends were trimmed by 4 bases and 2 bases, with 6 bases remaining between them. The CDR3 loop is CASSSPTGANVLTF. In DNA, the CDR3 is TGTGCCAGCAGTTCTCCTACTGGGGCCAACGTCCTGACTTTC.

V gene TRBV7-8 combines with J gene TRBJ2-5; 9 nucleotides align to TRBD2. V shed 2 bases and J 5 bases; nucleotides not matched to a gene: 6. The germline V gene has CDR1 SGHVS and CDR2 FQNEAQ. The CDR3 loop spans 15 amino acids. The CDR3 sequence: CASSLPSGDGETQYF. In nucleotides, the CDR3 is TGTGCCAGCAGCTTACCTAGCGGGGATGGTGAGACCCAGTACTTC.

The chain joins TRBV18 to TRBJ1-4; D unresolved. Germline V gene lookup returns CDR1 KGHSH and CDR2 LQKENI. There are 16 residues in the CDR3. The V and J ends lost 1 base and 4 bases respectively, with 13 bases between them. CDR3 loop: CASSPLPGSDNEKLFF. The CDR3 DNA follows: TGTGCCAGCTCACCACTCCCTGGTAGCGATAATGAAAAACTGTTTTTT.

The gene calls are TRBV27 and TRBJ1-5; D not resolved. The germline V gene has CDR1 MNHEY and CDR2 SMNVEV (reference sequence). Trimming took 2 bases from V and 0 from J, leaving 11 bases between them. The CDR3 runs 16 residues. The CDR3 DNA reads TGTGCCAGCAGTTTAGCTTCCGGTTTTAGCAATCAGCCCCAGCATTTT. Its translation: CASSLASGFSNQPQHF.

The CDR3 DNA sequence: TGCGCCAGCAGCCCCGAGGGGGGGCCGGGGAACAATGAGCAGTTCTTC. Amino acid sequence: CASSPEGGPGNNEQFF. The V call is TRBV5-1, the J call TRBJ2-1; perhaps TRBD2 as D (7 bases). Trimming shortened V by 4 bases and J by 5 bases, and 19 bases separated the two germline ends. From germline, CDR1 is SGHRS and CDR2 YFSETQ. CDR3 length: 16 residues.

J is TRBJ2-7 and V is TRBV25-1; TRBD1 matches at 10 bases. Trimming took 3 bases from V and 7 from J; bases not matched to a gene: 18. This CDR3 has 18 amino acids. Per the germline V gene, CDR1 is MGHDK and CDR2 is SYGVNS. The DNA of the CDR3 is TGTGCCAGCAGTGATTCGACAGGGGGCGGACTATTACGTATAGAGCAGTACTTC. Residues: CASSDSTGGGLLRIEQYF.

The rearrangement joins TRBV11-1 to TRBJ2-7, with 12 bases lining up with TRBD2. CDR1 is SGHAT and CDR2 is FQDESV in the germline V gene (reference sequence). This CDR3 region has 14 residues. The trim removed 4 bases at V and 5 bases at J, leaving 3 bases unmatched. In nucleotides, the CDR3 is TGTGCCAGCAGCTCGACTAGCGGGAGCCACGAGCAGTACTTC. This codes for CASSSTSGSHEQYF.

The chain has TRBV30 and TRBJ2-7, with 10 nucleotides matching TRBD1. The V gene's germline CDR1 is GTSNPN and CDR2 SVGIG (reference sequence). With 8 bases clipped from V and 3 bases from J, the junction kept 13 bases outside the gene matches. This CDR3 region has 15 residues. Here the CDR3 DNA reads TGTGCCCTGGAGGATTGGACAGGGGGTATCTACGAGCAGTACTTC. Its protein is CALEDWTGGIYEQYF.

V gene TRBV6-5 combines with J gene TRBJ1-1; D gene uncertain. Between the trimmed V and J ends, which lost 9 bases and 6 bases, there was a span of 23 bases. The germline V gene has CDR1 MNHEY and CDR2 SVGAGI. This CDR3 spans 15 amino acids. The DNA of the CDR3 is TGTGCCAGTCAGCTTTACCCCTCTACAGCTGCTGAAGCTTTCTTT. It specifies CASQLYPSTAAEAFF.

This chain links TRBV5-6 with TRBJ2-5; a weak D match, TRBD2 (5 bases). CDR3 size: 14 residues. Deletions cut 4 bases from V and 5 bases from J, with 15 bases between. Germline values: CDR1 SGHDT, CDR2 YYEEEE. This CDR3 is CASSGDWRGETQYF. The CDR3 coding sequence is TGTGCCAGCAGCGGAGACTGGAGAGGGGAGACCCAGTACTTC.

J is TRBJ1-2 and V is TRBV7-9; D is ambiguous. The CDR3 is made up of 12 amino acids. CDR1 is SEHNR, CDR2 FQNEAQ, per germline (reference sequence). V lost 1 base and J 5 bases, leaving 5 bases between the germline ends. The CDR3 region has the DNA TGTGCCAGCAGCTTAGGAGAGTATGGCTACACCTTC. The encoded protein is CASSLGEYGYTF.

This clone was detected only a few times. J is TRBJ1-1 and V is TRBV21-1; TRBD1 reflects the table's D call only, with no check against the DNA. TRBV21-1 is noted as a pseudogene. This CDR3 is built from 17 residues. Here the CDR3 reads CASSTLWETGSNTEAFF. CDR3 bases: TGTGCCAGCAGCACCTTGTGGGAGACAGGGTCCAACACTGAAGCTTTCTTT.

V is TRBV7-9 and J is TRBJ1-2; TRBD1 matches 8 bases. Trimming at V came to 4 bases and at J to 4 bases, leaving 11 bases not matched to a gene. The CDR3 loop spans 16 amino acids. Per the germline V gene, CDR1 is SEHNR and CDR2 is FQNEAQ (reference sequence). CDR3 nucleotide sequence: TGTGCCAGCAGCTCCCCGGGACAGGTGGTCGTCTATGGCTACACCTTC. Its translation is CASSSPGQVVVYGYTF.

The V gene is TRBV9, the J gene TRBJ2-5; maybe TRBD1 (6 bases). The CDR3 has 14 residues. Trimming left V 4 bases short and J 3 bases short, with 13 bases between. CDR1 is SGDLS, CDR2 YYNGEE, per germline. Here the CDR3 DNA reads TGTGCCAGCAGCCCCGGACAGACTAAAGAGACCCAGTACTTC. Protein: CASSPGQTKETQYF.

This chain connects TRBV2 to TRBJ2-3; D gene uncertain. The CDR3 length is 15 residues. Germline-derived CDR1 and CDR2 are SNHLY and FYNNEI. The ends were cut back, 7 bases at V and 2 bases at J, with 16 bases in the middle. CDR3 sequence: CASTPVSSYTDTQYF. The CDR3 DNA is TGTGCCAGCACCCCTGTGTCGAGCTACACAGATACGCAGTATTTT. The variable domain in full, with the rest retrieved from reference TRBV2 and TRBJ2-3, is EPEVTQTPSHQVTQMGQEVILRCVPISNHLYFYWYRQILGQKVEFLVSFYNNEISEKSEIFDDQFSVERPDGSNFTLKIRSTKLEDSAMYFCASTPVSSYTDTQYFGPGTRLTVL.

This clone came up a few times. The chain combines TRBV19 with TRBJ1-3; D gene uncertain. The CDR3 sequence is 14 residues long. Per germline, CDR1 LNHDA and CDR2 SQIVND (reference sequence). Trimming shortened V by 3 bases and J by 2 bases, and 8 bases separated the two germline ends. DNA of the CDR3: TGTGCCAGTAGTATCGGGGAGGCTGGAAACACCATATATTTT. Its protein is CASSIGEAGNTIYF. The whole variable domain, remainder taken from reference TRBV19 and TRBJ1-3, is DGGITQSPKYLFRKEGQNVTLSCEQNLNHDAMYWYRQDPGQGLRLIYYSQIVNDFQKGDIAEGYSVSREKKESFPLTVTSAQKNPTAFYLCASSIGEAGNTIYFGEGSWLTVV.

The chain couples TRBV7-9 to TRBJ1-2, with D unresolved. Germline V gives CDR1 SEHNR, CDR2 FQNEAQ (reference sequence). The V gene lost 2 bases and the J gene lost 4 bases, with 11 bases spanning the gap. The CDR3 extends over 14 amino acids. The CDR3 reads CASSLSADSYGYTF. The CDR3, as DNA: TGTGCCAGCAGCTTATCGGCAGACTCCTATGGCTACACCTTC.

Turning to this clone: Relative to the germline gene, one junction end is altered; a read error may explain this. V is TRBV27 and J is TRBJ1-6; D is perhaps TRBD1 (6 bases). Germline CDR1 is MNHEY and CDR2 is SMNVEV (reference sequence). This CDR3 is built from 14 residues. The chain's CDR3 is CASTTRGHNSPLNF. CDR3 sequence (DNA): TGTGCCAGTACCACCAGGGGCCATAATTCACCCCTCAACTTT.

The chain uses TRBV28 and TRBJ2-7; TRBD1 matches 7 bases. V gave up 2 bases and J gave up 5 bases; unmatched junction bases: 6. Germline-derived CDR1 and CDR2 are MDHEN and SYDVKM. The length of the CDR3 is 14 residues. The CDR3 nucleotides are TGTGCCAGCAGTTTAGACAGGGTCAGACACGAGCAGTACTTC. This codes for CASSLDRVRHEQYF.

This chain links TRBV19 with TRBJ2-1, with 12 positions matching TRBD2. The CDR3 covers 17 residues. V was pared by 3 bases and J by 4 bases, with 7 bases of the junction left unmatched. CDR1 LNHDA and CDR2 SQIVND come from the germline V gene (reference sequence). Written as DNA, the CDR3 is TGTGCCAGTAGTATTCTAGCGGGAGGGTCCTTTTACAATGAGCAGTTCTTC. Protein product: CASSILAGGSFYNEQFF. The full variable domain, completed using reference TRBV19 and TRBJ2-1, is DGGITQSPKYLFRKEGQNVTLSCEQNLNHDAMYWYRQDPGQGLRLIYYSQIVNDFQKGDIAEGYSVSREKKESFPLTVTSAQKNPTAFYLCASSILAGGSFYNEQFFGPGTRLTVL.

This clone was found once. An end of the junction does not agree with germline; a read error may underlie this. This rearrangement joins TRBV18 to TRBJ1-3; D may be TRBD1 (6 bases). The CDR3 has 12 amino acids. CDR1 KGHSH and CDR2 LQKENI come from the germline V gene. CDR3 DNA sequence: TGTGCCAGCTCACGCGACAGGCCAGTAGCCGATTTT. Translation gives CASSRDRPVADF.

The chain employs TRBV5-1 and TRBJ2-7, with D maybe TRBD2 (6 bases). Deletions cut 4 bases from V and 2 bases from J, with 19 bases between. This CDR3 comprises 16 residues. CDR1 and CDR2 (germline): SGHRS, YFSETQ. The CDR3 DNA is TGCGCCAGCAGCGCCCGGGAAATCGGGAGTCCCTACGAGCAGTACTTC. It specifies CASSAREIGSPYEQYF.

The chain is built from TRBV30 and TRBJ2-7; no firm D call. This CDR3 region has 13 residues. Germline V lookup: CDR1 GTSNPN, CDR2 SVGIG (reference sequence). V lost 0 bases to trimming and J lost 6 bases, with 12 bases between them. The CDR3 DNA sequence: TGTGCCTGGAGTGTAACAACGTCTCGCGAGCAGTACTTC. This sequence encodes CAWSVTTSREQYF.